The subject of this entry is one T cell receptor (beta chain). Assay used: immunoSEQ multiplex PCR; TCRdb lists only in-frame clones, some missing. The sample has 270,000 or so clones, 60% to 80% seen once; the top ten hold about 5.3%. The sample originates from a study of cytotoxic CD8 clonotypes in ibrutinib-treated CLL. Study at large: Sample averages reached 255,043 productive templates and 94,082 productive rearrangements.

This clonotype originated in a human donor with chronic lymphocytic leukemia. The sample was PBMCs, taken at disease progression, from a patient treated with ibrutinib.

The CDR3 region has the DNA TGTGCCAGCAGCGCCCGGACAGGGAGCACAGATACGCAGTATTTT. Its protein product is CASSARTGSTDTQYF. V is TRBV11-3 and J is TRBJ2-3; TRBD1 matches 8 bases. The J segment lost 0 bases and the V segment lost 5 bases, leaving 4 bases of the junction unmatched. The CDR3 runs 15 residues. The germline V gene encodes CDR1 SGHNT and CDR2 YENEEA. Drawing the rest from reference TRBV11-3 and TRBJ2-3, the complete variable domain is EAGVVQSPRYKIIEKKQPVAFWCNPISGHNTLYWYLQNLGQGPELLIRYENEEAVDDSQLPKDRFSAERLKGVDSTLKIQPAELGDSAVYLCASSARTGSTDTQYFGPGTRLTVL.